This is a list of T cell receptor beta chains from one sample in a study of blood T cell repertoires in COVID-19. Sequenced by immunoSEQ multiplex PCR; TCRdb stores in-frame clones only, minus some. The sample contains hundreds of thousands of clones, about 87% of which appear only once. Sequencing was done on a sample of peripheral blood. The receptors were gathered from a man in his 60s with acute or convalescent COVID-19. CDR3s include the opening cysteine and the closing phenylalanine or tryptophan. The order of the fields is V gene, D gene, clone size, J gene, CDR3 DNA, CDR3 protein. The D gene is left open where the match is weak. Only part of the rows carry a size: once, few, many, or a class if the clone is expanded.

V gene: TRBV27; D gene: .; clone size: .; J gene: TRBJ1-4; CDR3 DNA: TGTGCCAGCAACGCCGACGGGAATAATGAAAAACTGTTTTTT; CDR3 protein: CASNADGNNEKLFF
V gene: TRBV2; D gene: .; clone size: .; J gene: TRBJ2-5; CDR3 DNA: TGTGCCAGTGGGGGGGAGACCCAGTACTTC; CDR3 protein: CASGGETQYF
V gene: TRBV6-1; D gene: TRBD1; clone size: .; J gene: TRBJ1-1; CDR3 DNA: TGTGCCAGCAGTAACGGACAGGACGAAGCTTTCTTT; CDR3 protein: CASSNGQDEAFF
V gene: TRBV27; D gene: TRBD2; clone size: .; J gene: TRBJ2-3; CDR3 DNA: TGTGCCAGCTCGATGCCCGGACAACTAGCGGGGGGGTGGGATACGCAGTATTTT; CDR3 protein: CASSMPGQLAGGWDTQYF
V gene: TRBV9; D gene: TRBD1; clone size: .; J gene: TRBJ1-1; CDR3 DNA: TGTGCCAGCAGGGGACAGGGCCACACTGAAGCTTTCTTT; CDR3 protein: CASRGQGHTEAFF
V gene: TRBV9; D gene: .; clone size: .; J gene: TRBJ2-7; CDR3 DNA: TGTGCCAGCAGCGTAGCTGACAGTTCCTACGAGCAGTACTTC; CDR3 protein: CASSVADSSYEQYF
V gene: TRBV19; D gene: .; clone size: .; J gene: TRBJ1-2; CDR3 DNA: TGTGCCAGTAGTGACAGGCCTAACTATGGCTACACCTTC; CDR3 protein: CASSDRPNYGYTF
V gene: TRBV7-2; D gene: TRBD1; clone size: .; J gene: TRBJ2-2; CDR3 DNA: TGTGCCAGCAGCTTAAGGAGACAGGGTTTTGGCGGGGAGCTGTTTTTT; CDR3 protein: CASSLRRQGFGGELFF
V gene: TRBV3-1/TRBV3-2; D gene: .; clone size: .; J gene: TRBJ1-1; CDR3 DNA: TGTGCCAGCAGCCAACGGGGTTCCACTGAAGCTTTCTTT; CDR3 protein: CASSQRGSTEAFF
V gene: TRBV2; D gene: TRBD1; clone size: .; J gene: TRBJ1-3; CDR3 DNA: TGTGCCAGCAGGGTTACAGGGGTAGGAAACACCATATATTTT; CDR3 protein: CASRVTGVGNTIYF
V gene: TRBV11-1; D gene: .; clone size: .; J gene: TRBJ2-7; CDR3 DNA: TGTGCCAGCAGCCCACGGCCGGGAATCTTATACGAGCAGTACTTC; CDR3 protein: CASSPRPGILYEQYF
V gene: TRBV11-1; D gene: TRBD1; clone size: .; J gene: TRBJ1-2; CDR3 DNA: TGTGCCAGCAGCCGAGTAGACGCCACAGGGGGCTATGGCTACACCTTC; CDR3 protein: CASSRVDATGGYGYTF
V gene: TRBV27; D gene: TRBD2; clone size: .; J gene: TRBJ2-7; CDR3 DNA: TGTGCCAGCAGGGGAGCGGGGGGGAGCTCCTACGAGCAGTACTTC; CDR3 protein: CASRGAGGSSYEQYF
V gene: TRBV19; D gene: .; clone size: .; J gene: TRBJ1-3; CDR3 DNA: TGTGCCAGTGGGAGCTCTGGAAACACCATATATTTT; CDR3 protein: CASGSSGNTIYF
V gene: TRBV2; D gene: TRBD1; clone size: .; J gene: TRBJ1-5; CDR3 DNA: TGTGCCAGCAGTGAACGGGACAGGTGGTCCTATAGCAATCAGCCCCAGCATTTT; CDR3 protein: CASSERDRWSYSNQPQHF
V gene: TRBV25-1; D gene: .; clone size: .; J gene: TRBJ1-2; CDR3 DNA: TGTGCCAGCAGTGGGACAGTTTATGGCTACACCTTC; CDR3 protein: CASSGTVYGYTF
V gene: TRBV7-2; D gene: TRBD1; clone size: .; J gene: TRBJ2-1; CDR3 DNA: TGTGCCAGCAGCTTAGTAGGTGACAGGGTCAATGAGCAGTTCTTC; CDR3 protein: CASSLVGDRVNEQFF
V gene: TRBV9; D gene: .; clone size: .; J gene: TRBJ2-3; CDR3 DNA: TGTGCCAGCAGCGTATCCGCGGGGGCCTTCACAGATACGCAGTATTTT; CDR3 protein: CASSVSAGAFTDTQYF
V gene: TRBV10-3; D gene: TRBD1; clone size: .; J gene: TRBJ1-2; CDR3 DNA: TGTGCCATCACCCGACAGGGGTCGGACTATGGCTACACCTTC; CDR3 protein: CAITRQGSDYGYTF
V gene: TRBV4-3; D gene: .; clone size: once; J gene: TRBJ1-2; CDR3 DNA: TGCGCCAGCAGCGGGTTCAGCGGGGGTTCGGCTGGCTACACCTTC; CDR3 protein: CASSGFSGGSAGYTF
V gene: TRBV4-2; D gene: TRBD1; clone size: few; J gene: TRBJ2-2; CDR3 DNA: TGTGCCAGCAGCCGCGAGACAGGGATGAACACCGGGGAGCTGTTTTTT; CDR3 protein: CASSRETGMNTGELFF
V gene: TRBV19; D gene: TRBD1; clone size: .; J gene: TRBJ2-5; CDR3 DNA: TGTGCCAGTAGTAGACAGGGGTGGGAGACCCAGTACTTC; CDR3 protein: CASSRQGWETQYF
V gene: TRBV15; D gene: .; clone size: .; J gene: TRBJ2-6; CDR3 DNA: TGTGCCACCAGCAGCGCAGGGGCTGGGGCCAACGTCCTGACTTTC; CDR3 protein: CATSSAGAGANVLTF
V gene: TRBV18; D gene: .; clone size: .; J gene: TRBJ1-5; CDR3 DNA: TGTGCCAGCTCACCGGGGCAGGGCGAACAGCCCCAGCATTTT; CDR3 protein: CASSPGQGEQPQHF
V gene: TRBV18; D gene: TRBD1; clone size: .; J gene: TRBJ1-4; CDR3 DNA: TGTGCCAGCTCAACCAGGGGGCCTGCAACTAATGAAAAACTGTTTTTT; CDR3 protein: CASSTRGPATNEKLFF
V gene: TRBV4-1; D gene: TRBD1; clone size: .; J gene: TRBJ1-3; CDR3 DNA: TGCGCCAGCAGCCAATCCCGGGACAGCAGAAACACCATATATTTT; CDR3 protein: CASSQSRDSRNTIYF
V gene: TRBV3-1/TRBV3-2; D gene: .; clone size: .; J gene: TRBJ1-6; CDR3 DNA: TGTGCCAGCAGCCTCACAGATAATTCACCCCTCCACTTT; CDR3 protein: CASSLTDNSPLHF
V gene: TRBV2; D gene: TRBD1; clone size: once; J gene: TRBJ2-7; CDR3 DNA: TGTGCCAGCGAGGACAGGTTGCTCTCCTACGAGCAGTACTTC; CDR3 protein: CASEDRLLSYEQYF
V gene: TRBV18; D gene: .; clone size: .; J gene: TRBJ1-5; CDR3 DNA: TGTGCCAGCTCACCACAGGGGATGGGGCAGCCCCAGCATTTT; CDR3 protein: CASSPQGMGQPQHF
V gene: TRBV6-5; D gene: .; clone size: .; J gene: TRBJ1-1; CDR3 DNA: TGTGCCAGCAGCCCCTTCCCGGGGGTGACTGAAGCTTTCTTT; CDR3 protein: CASSPFPGVTEAFF
V gene: TRBV4-1; D gene: .; clone size: .; J gene: TRBJ1-1; CDR3 DNA: TGCGCCAGCAGCCAAGTTAGCCCGGCCAACACTGAAGCTTTCTTT; CDR3 protein: CASSQVSPANTEAFF
V gene: TRBV4-3; D gene: .; clone size: once; J gene: TRBJ1-2; CDR3 DNA: TGCGCCAGCAGCCAAGAATTGGCGGAGAACTATGGCTACACCTTC; CDR3 protein: CASSQELAENYGYTF
V gene: TRBV29-1; D gene: .; clone size: .; J gene: TRBJ2-7; CDR3 DNA: TGCAGCGTAGAAGCTCCTGCTTCCTCCGGGTACGAGCAGTACTTC; CDR3 protein: CSVEAPASSGYEQYF
V gene: TRBV7-8; D gene: TRBD2; clone size: .; J gene: TRBJ2-1; CDR3 DNA: TGTGCCAGCAGCCAGAGGACGGGCGGGGGAGATCGCCACTACAATGAGCAGTTCTTC; CDR3 protein: CASSQRTGGGDRHYNEQFF
V gene: TRBV28; D gene: TRBD1; clone size: .; J gene: TRBJ2-7; CDR3 DNA: TGTGCCAGCAGTCCCGGGACAGTAAGCTCCTACGAGCAGTACTTC; CDR3 protein: CASSPGTVSSYEQYF
V gene: TRBV6-6; D gene: .; clone size: .; J gene: TRBJ1-3; CDR3 DNA: TGTGCCAGCAGTTACTGGGGGGGAGGCGGAAACACCATATATTTT; CDR3 protein: CASSYWGGGGNTIYF
V gene: TRBV6-5; D gene: .; clone size: .; J gene: TRBJ1-1; CDR3 DNA: TGTGCCAGCAGTTCCCCAGGGCGGGGCCTGAACACTGAAGCTTTCTTT; CDR3 protein: CASSSPGRGLNTEAFF